The 11 T cell receptor beta chains given below trace back to one sample, sequenced in a study of blood T cell repertoires in COVID-19. The data were produced by immunoSEQ multiplex PCR, yet TCRdb's version contains in-frame clones alone and is incomplete. This table has some 300,000 clones, 86% appearing once. The sequencing input was peripheral blood. The origin of the receptors is a woman in her seventies with COVID-19, enrolled during active disease.

The chain is built from TRBV24-1 and TRBJ2-5; D is possibly TRBD1 (6 bases). Germline V gene data show CDR1 as KGHDR and CDR2 as SFDVKD. CDR3 size: 15 residues. Trimming shortened V by 0 bases and J by 1 base, and 8 bases separated the two germline ends. For the CDR3, the DNA is TGTGCCACCAGTGATTTGCAGACAGGCCAAGAGACCCAGTACTTC. It is translated as CATSDLQTGQETQYF.

The chain combines TRBV6-5 with TRBJ1-2; 7 bases map to TRBD1. Germline V gene data show CDR1 as MNHEY and CDR2 as SVGAGI. The CDR3 totals 15 residues. V lost 7 bases, J lost 4 bases, and 12 bases stayed unmatched. The CDR3 DNA reads TGTGCCAGCACCGGAACAGGGGATCGGGGCTATGGCTACACCTTC. This sequence encodes CASTGTGDRGYGYTF.

CDR3 in DNA: TGTGCCAGTAGTATAGCCCTAAGGGGCCAGGCCAAGCTTAATTCACCCCTCCACTTT. Its protein is CASSIALRGQAKLNSPLHF. The chain employs TRBV19 and TRBJ1-6; perhaps TRBD1 as D (5 bases). The CDR3 is 19 amino acids. The germline CDR1 and CDR2 sequences are LNHDA and SQIVND (reference sequence). The V gene lost 1 base and the J gene lost 6 bases, with 22 bases spanning the gap. Full variable domain (rest looked up from reference TRBV19 and TRBJ1-6): DGGITQSPKYLFRKEGQNVTLSCEQNLNHDAMYWYRQDPGQGLRLIYYSQIVNDFQKGDIAEGYSVSREKKESFPLTVTSAQKNPTAFYLCASSIALRGQAKLNSPLHFGNGTRLTVT.

This rearrangement joins TRBV28 to TRBJ1-5; D unresolved. The length of the CDR3 is 13 residues. Germline V gene lookup returns CDR1 MDHEN and CDR2 SYDVKM. With 5 bases removed from V and 0 bases from J, the gap between germline ends came to 5 bases. CDR3 sequence (DNA): TGTGCCAGCAGTGTCAATAGCAATCAGCCCCAGCATTTT. Translation: CASSVNSNQPQHF.

The rearrangement uses TRBV2 and TRBJ2-7, with unresolved D. The germline V gene has CDR1 SNHLY and CDR2 FYNNEI. CDR3 size: 13 residues. Trimming took 10 bases from V and 4 from J, leaving 17 bases between them. The CDR3: CATSRPGSYEQYF. The CDR3 bases are TGTGCCACCTCGAGGCCCGGGTCGTACGAGCAGTACTTC.

This chain joins TRBV9 and TRBJ1-2; TRBD1 matches 8 bases. The CDR3 runs to 15 residues. The ends lost 1 base at V and 8 bases at J; junction bases unmatched: 10. Looked up from germline, CDR1 is SGDLS and CDR2 is YYNGEE. For the CDR3, the DNA is TGTGCCAGCAGCGTATCCCCAGGGGGCGAAGGGGGCTACACCTTC. Amino acid sequence: CASSVSPGGEGGYTF. Variable domain in full (rest from reference TRBV9 and TRBJ1-2): DSGVTQTPKHLITATGQRVTLRCSPRSGDLSVYWYQQSLDQGLQFLIQYYNGEERAKGNILERFSAQQFPDLHSELNLSSLELGDSALYFCASSVSPGGEGGYTFGSGTRLTVV.

Concerning this clone itself: A junction end diverges from the germline sequence, so it may reflect a read error. The chain employs TRBV9 and TRBJ1-1; the D gene is possibly TRBD1 (6 bases). The CDR3 runs 14 residues. CDR1 is SGDLS, CDR2 YYNGEE, per germline. CDR3 sequence: CASTVGTTGTEAFF. The CDR3 nucleotides read TGTGCCAGCACCGTAGGGACAACAGGGACTGAAGCTTTCTTT.

The J gene is TRBJ2-1, the V gene TRBV28; the match to TRBD2 covers 9 bases. The length of the CDR3 is 17 residues. Germline assignment: CDR1 MDHEN and CDR2 SYDVKM. V trimming: 2 bases; J trimming: 1 base; junction bases outside the gene matches: 6. CDR3 DNA: TGTGCCAGCAGTTTAACCTCTAGCGGGGTTTCCTACAATGAGCAGTTCTTC. Translated: CASSLTSSGVSYNEQFF.

In DNA, the CDR3 is TGTGCCAGCAGCAACCTTGGACAACCCCAAGAGACCCAGTACTTC. Its protein product is CASSNLGQPQETQYF. The V gene is TRBV6-2 or TRBV6-3, the J gene TRBJ2-5; D perhaps matches TRBD1 (5 bases). Per germline, CDR1 MNHEY and CDR2 SVGEGT. V lost 6 bases to trimming and J lost 1 base, with 15 bases between them. CDR3 length equals 15 residues.

CDR3 sequence: CASSFGLAGATYNEQFF. Written as DNA, the CDR3 is TGTGCCAGCAGCTTCGGACTAGCGGGGGCCACCTACAATGAGCAGTTCTTC. The V call is TRBV7-8, the J call TRBJ2-1; 13 positions match TRBD2. The junction had 4 bases not matched to a gene; V was cut back by 3 bases and J by 2 bases. The CDR3 length is 17 residues. The germline CDR1 and CDR2 sequences are SGHVS and FQNEAQ.

The chain couples TRBV6-2 or TRBV6-3 to TRBJ2-1, with 14 bases lining up with TRBD2. Germline CDR1 reads MNHEY; CDR2 reads SVGEGT. V trimming: 5 bases; J trimming: 6 bases; junction bases outside the gene matches: 6. The CDR3 length is 16 residues. The CDR3 protein is CASSAPTSGGANEQFF. The CDR3 DNA reads TGTGCCAGCAGTGCTCCGACTAGCGGGGGGGCCAATGAGCAGTTCTTC.